Each of the 11 T cell receptor beta chains below was sequenced from the same sample in a study of T cell changes during pregnancy in multiple sclerosis (dated 2019 in TCRdb). Library preparation employed the immunoSEQ multiplex PCR assay. TCRdb holds this immuneACCESS table with in-frame rearrangements only. Some clones are missing; in checked studies, unresolved V genes explain under half, and the rest has no known cause. The sample data list about 50,000 clones, and 90% of these were observed just once. The ten most abundant clones make up about 5.1% of the sample. The specimen comprised peripheral blood, sampled after pregnancy. These receptor sequences come from a female donor in good health, enrolled as a control in a pregnancy study.

This clone was counted a few times. This chain joins TRBV28 and TRBJ1-1, with 7 bases that match TRBD1. Germline trimming cut 8 bases from V and 10 bases from J; bases unmatched to any gene: 4. The V gene's germline CDR1 is MDHEN and CDR2 SYDVKM. This CDR3 region has 10 residues. The CDR3 coding sequence is TGTGCCAGCGGGGACAGAGGAGCTTTCTTT. It is translated as CASGDRGAFF.

CDR3 coding DNA: TGTGCCAGCAGCTTGGTAGGCCTTGGACAGGGGTTGGAGACCCAGTACTTC. It translates to CASSLVGLGQGLETQYF. This sequence joins TRBV5-6 and TRBJ2-5, with 9 bases aligning to TRBD1. Trimming cost V 0 bases and J 5 bases; bases outside gene matches: 11. Germline CDR1 SGHDT, CDR2 YYEEEE. The CDR3 has 17 residues.

The chain joins TRBV4-3 to TRBJ1-6; TRBD1 agrees at 10 bases. The germline V gene encodes CDR1 LGHNA and CDR2 YSLEER. This CDR3 has 15 residues. The V and J ends lost 6 bases and 7 bases, in that order; junction bases with no gene match: 6. This CDR3 reads CASREGQGRNSPLHF. The DNA of the CDR3 is TGCGCCAGCAGGGAGGGACAGGGGAGGAATTCACCCCTCCACTTT.

This clone was picked up one time. This chain links TRBV27 with TRBJ1-1, with 9 positions matching TRBD1. CDR1 and CDR2 (germline): MNHEY, SMNVEV (reference sequence). J lost 1 base, V lost 5 bases, and 11 bases had no gene match. CDR3 size: 17 residues. The CDR3 DNA reads as TGTGCCAGCAGTCCAAGGACAGGGGTATTTACGAACACTGAAGCTTTCTTT. It is translated as CASSPRTGVFTNTEAFF.

This clone has more than one count but fewer than ten. The chain has TRBV28 and TRBJ2-3, with 11 bases identical to TRBD1. Germline V CDR1 and CDR2: MDHEN, SYDVKM. The CDR3 is 15 residues long. The V gene end was trimmed by 7 bases and the J gene end by 3 bases; junction bases not matched to a gene: 6. As DNA, the CDR3 is TGTGCCAGCAAGAAGGGACAGGGGGAAACAGATACGCAGTATTTT. This codes for CASKKGQGETDTQYF.

The chain combines TRBV19 with TRBJ1-5, with D possibly TRBD1 on 6 matching bases. V was shortened by 11 bases and J by 1 base, with 15 bases between the two germline ends. Germline CDR1 is LNHDA and CDR2 is SQIVND (reference sequence). The CDR3 is 14 amino acids. CDR3 region: CAGSSQGSNQPQHF. The CDR3 region has the DNA TGTGCCGGGTCGTCTCAGGGGAGCAATCAGCCCCAGCATTTT.

This clone was observed a handful of times. This chain links TRBV27 with TRBJ2-5; D is unclear. Looked up from germline, CDR1 is MNHEY and CDR2 is SMNVEV (reference sequence). V dropped 8 bases and J dropped 4 bases, with 14 bases sitting between them. The CDR3 spans 13 residues. In DNA, the CDR3 is TGTGCCAGCCTCCCCGGGTCGAGAGAGACCCAGTACTTC. Translating gives CASLPGSRETQYF.

This clone was recorded only once. This rearrangement joins TRBV11-3 to TRBJ2-1; TRBD2 matches at 14 bases. Germline-derived CDR1 and CDR2 are SGHNT and YENEEA. This CDR3 contains 17 residues. V shed 5 bases, J shed 0 bases, and the junction held 3 bases outside the gene matches. CDR3 sequence (DNA): TGTGCCAGCAGCCCTGGGACTAGCGGGGGCTCCTACAATGAGCAGTTCTTC. Protein product: CASSPGTSGGSYNEQFF. The full variable domain, with the rest looked up from reference TRBV11-3 and TRBJ2-1, is EAGVVQSPRYKIIEKKQPVAFWCNPISGHNTLYWYLQNLGQGPELLIRYENEEAVDDSQLPKDRFSAERLKGVDSTLKIQPAELGDSAVYLCASSPGTSGGSYNEQFFGPGTRLTVL.

This rearrangement joins TRBV10-3 to TRBJ2-3; possible D gene TRBD2, 6 bases. V was trimmed by 4 bases and J by 0 bases, leaving 14 bases between them. The germline gives CDR1 ENHRY, CDR2 SYGVKD. The CDR3 is 16 residues long. DNA for the CDR3: TGTGCCATCAGTGCGGGGGTCGTCTCTAGCACAGATACGCAGTATTTT. As protein: CAISAGVVSSTDTQYF.

The chain uses TRBV5-1 and TRBJ1-6, with D unresolved. Trimming took off 1 base at V and 8 bases at J, with 10 bases between the two ends. Germline V gene lookup returns CDR1 SGHRS and CDR2 YFSETQ. The CDR3 covers 14 residues. The CDR3 region has the DNA TGCGCCAGCAGCTTGCCCGGGGTGGATTCACCCCTCCACTTT. Its protein product is CASSLPGVDSPLHF.

This sequence joins TRBV25-1 and TRBJ2-2; D unresolved. The germline V gene has CDR1 MGHDK and CDR2 SYGVNS. This CDR3 has 15 residues. Trimming left V 3 bases short and J 0 bases short, with 8 bases between. Here the CDR3 DNA reads TGTGCCAGCAGTGAGTCCACAACGAACACCGGGGAGCTGTTTTTT. It translates to CASSESTTNTGELFF.